A single sample gave rise to the 13 T cell receptor beta chains below, sequenced in a study of T cells in women clearing cervical HPV infection. TCRdb's table, derived via immunoSEQ multiplex PCR, lists solely in-frame clones and lacks some. The sample holds around 15,000 clones. Material: blood buffy coat. These receptors all come from a woman aged 18-70 years with a cervical HPV16 infection that either progressed to CIN3+ or cleared (not recorded which).

Note on this clone: With the read ending 3 residues before the CDR3 end, the germline J gene is used to fill in that end. This chain connects TRBV5-1 to TRBJ2-3; 8 bases are shared with TRBD2. This CDR3 has 16 residues. Unmatched junction bases numbered 9, after V lost 4 bases and J lost 2 bases. Germline V gives CDR1 SGHRS, CDR2 YFSETQ. The sequenced part of the CDR3 DNA is TGCGCCAGCAGCCAGAGGAGCGGGGGAATCACAGATACG. As protein: CASSQRSGGITDT. The CDR3 in its entirety is CASSQRSGGITDTQYF.

Worth noting for this clone: The junction does not match germline at one end; this may be a read error. The observed sequence ends 3 residues before the CDR3 terminus, with the missing tail filled in from the germline J gene. The J gene is TRBJ1-4, the V gene TRBV7-9; TRBD1 agrees at 7 bases. The CDR3 consists of 12 residues. Germline V gives CDR1 SEHNR, CDR2 FQNEAQ (reference sequence). The CDR3 reads CSSSLGQDGLFF. The CDR3 DNA, read in part, is TGTTCCAGCAGCTTAGGACAGGACGGA.

As regards this clone: From the germline J gene comes the end of the CDR3, since the read stops 3 residues before it. J is TRBJ1-6 and V is TRBV5-6; the match to TRBD1 covers 7 bases. The CDR3 spans 15 residues. The germline V gene encodes CDR1 SGHDT and CDR2 YYEEEE. V lost 4 bases, J lost 4 bases, and 5 bases stayed unmatched. The CDR3 sequence is CASSPTGQYNSPLHF. The CDR3 DNA, read in part, is TGTGCCAGCAGCCCGACGGGACAGTATAATTCACCC.

Regarding this clone: The read falls 3 residues short of the CDR3 end, and the missing part is taken from the germline J gene. The V call is TRBV10-3, the J call TRBJ2-5; D possibly corresponds to TRBD1 (6 bases). The CDR3 is 12 residues long. CDR1 is ENHRY, CDR2 SYGVKD, per germline. Trimming took off 6 bases at V and 2 bases at J, with 7 bases between the two ends. The CDR3 sequence is CAIRDRQETQYF. The DNA read from the CDR3 is TGTGCCATCAGGGACAGACAAGAGACC.

As concerns this clone: The CDR3 goes on 3 residues after the read ends, and that part is filled in from the germline J gene. This rearrangement joins TRBV7-2 to TRBJ1-2, with unresolved D. V was cut by 2 bases and J by 6 bases, with 13 bases left in between. CDR1 and CDR2 (germline): SGHTA, FQGNSA. This CDR3 comprises 14 residues. The sequenced part of the CDR3 DNA is TGTGCCAGCAGCTTATACCCCCTAAGCGATGGC. Encoded protein: CASSLYPLSDG. The CDR3 in its entirety is CASSLYPLSDGYTF.

Concerning this clone itself: From the germline J gene comes the end of the CDR3, since the read stops 3 residues before it. V gene TRBV29-1 combines with J gene TRBJ2-5, with 9 positions matching TRBD1. CDR3 length: 15 amino acids. Trimming at V came to 6 bases and at J to 5 bases, leaving 13 bases not matched to a gene. Looked up from germline, CDR1 is SQVTM and CDR2 is ANQGSEA. Here the CDR3 reads CSVTPPTGGFETQYF. CDR3 DNA, as far as it was read: TGCAGCGTCACCCCCCCTACAGGGGGCTTTGAGACC.

The CDR3 spells CASSEGYYGYTF. The part of the CDR3 DNA that was read is TGTGCCAGCAGTGAGGGTTACTATGGC. The chain couples TRBV28 to TRBJ1-2; D unclear. The read finishes 3 residues shy of the CDR3 end, and the germline J gene is used to complete it. The CDR3 runs 12 residues. Germline V gene sequence: CDR1 MDHEN, CDR2 SYDVKM. Between the trimmed V and J ends, which lost 5 bases and 3 bases, there was a span of 7 bases.

With respect to this clone: The observed sequence ends 3 residues before the CDR3 terminus, with the missing tail filled in from the germline J gene. The chain couples TRBV6-2 or TRBV6-3 to TRBJ2-1; 7 nucleotides agree with TRBD2. Losses at the gene ends were 2 bases for V and 5 bases for J; bases not matched to a gene: 6. The CDR3 has 15 residues. Germline V gene lookup returns CDR1 MNHEY and CDR2 SVGEGT. This CDR3 reads CASSYEASGHNEQFF. The covered CDR3 bases are TGTGCCAGCAGTTACGAGGCTAGCGGCCACAATGAG.

About this clone: The read terminates 3 residues ahead of where the CDR3 ends, so the germline J gene completes it. The V gene is TRBV27, the J gene TRBJ2-5; tentatively, D is TRBD1 (6 bases). Trimming stripped 6 bases from V and 7 bases from J, with 18 bases between. CDR1 and CDR2 (germline): MNHEY, SMNVEV (reference sequence). This CDR3 contains 14 residues. Partial CDR3 DNA: TGTGCCAGCAGCCCTGGGGGCCTGCTGGGGACC. Its protein product is CASSPGGLLGT. Given in full, the CDR3 is CASSPGGLLGTQYF.

A remark on this clone: The read stops 3 residues short of the end of the CDR3; the missing end is completed from the germline J gene. The V and J genes are TRBV5-1 and TRBJ2-1; tentative D call: TRBD2 (5 bases). V was pared by 5 bases and J by 6 bases, with 9 bases between. Germline-derived CDR1 and CDR2 are SGHRS and YFSETQ. The CDR3 loop spans 12 amino acids. The sequenced part of the CDR3 DNA is TGCGCCAGCAGACCCGGGGTCAATGAG. Amino acid sequence: CASRPGVNE. The whole CDR3 sequence is CASRPGVNEQFF.

A remark on this clone: The read finishes 3 residues shy of the CDR3 end, and the germline J gene is used to complete it. The gene calls are TRBV20-1 and TRBJ1-2; D not certain. The CDR3 totals 13 residues. CDR1 is DFQATT and CDR2 is SNEGSKA in the germline V gene (reference sequence). V was trimmed by 3 bases and J by 2 bases, leaving 10 bases between them. The CDR3 bases that were read are TGCAGTGCTAGTGTCCAGGAAAACTATGGC. Translated: CSASVQENYG. The entire CDR3 protein reads CSASVQENYGYTF.

Worth noting for this clone: The read comes to an end 3 residues before the CDR3 does, leaving the germline J gene to fill in the end. The chain employs TRBV19 and TRBJ2-3; weak D call: TRBD1 (6 bases). Trimming left V 5 bases short and J 0 bases short, with 12 bases between. The CDR3 has 15 amino acids. Germline loops: CDR1 LNHDA, CDR2 SQIVND (reference sequence). Partial CDR3 DNA: TGTGCCAGTAGTGACACGACAGGCAGCACAGATACG. The encoded protein is CASSDTTGSTDT. The full CDR3 reads CASSDTTGSTDTQYF.

With respect to this clone: The read halts 3 residues ahead of the CDR3 end, with the missing end drawn from the germline J gene. The V and J genes are TRBV19 and TRBJ1-1, with 7 bases identical to TRBD1. The ends lost 3 bases at V and 6 bases at J; junction bases unmatched: 7. This CDR3 is 14 amino acids long. From germline, CDR1 is LNHDA and CDR2 SQIVND (reference sequence). Incomplete CDR3 DNA: TGTGCCAGTAGTATCGACAGGGATTTGGCTGAA. Its translation: CASSIDRDLAE. The full CDR3 is CASSIDRDLAEAFF.